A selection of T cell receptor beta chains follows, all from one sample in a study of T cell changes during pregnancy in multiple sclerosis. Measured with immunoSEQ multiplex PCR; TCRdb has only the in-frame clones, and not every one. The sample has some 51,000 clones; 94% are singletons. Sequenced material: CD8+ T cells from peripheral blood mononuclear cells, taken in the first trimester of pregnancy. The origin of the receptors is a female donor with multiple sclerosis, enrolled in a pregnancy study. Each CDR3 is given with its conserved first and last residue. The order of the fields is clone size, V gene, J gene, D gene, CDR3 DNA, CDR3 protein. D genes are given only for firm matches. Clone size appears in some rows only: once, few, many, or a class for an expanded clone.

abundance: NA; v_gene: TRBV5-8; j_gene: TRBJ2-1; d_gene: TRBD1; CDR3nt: TGTGCCAGCAGCTTTTCAGGGGGTGGATACAATGAGCAGTTCTTC; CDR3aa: CASSFSGGGYNEQFF
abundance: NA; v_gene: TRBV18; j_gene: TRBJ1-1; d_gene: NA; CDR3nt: TGTGCCAGCTCACCAGAGGGCACGGAGGCTTTCTTT; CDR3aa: CASSPEGTEAFF
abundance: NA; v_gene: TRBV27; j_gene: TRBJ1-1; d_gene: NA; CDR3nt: TGTGCCAGCAGTTTATCGGGAGGGAGTACTGAAGCTTTCTTT; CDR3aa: CASSLSGGSTEAFF
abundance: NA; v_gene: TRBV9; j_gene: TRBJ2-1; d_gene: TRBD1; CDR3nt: TGTGCCAGCAGCGTAGAGGACAGGGGATACAATGAGCAGTTCTTC; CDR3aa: CASSVEDRGYNEQFF
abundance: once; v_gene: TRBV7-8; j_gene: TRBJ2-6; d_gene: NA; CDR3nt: TGTGCCAGCAGCTTAGAAGTGTTGCGTTGGGGGCGCAGGTCTGGGGCCAACGTCCTGACTTTC; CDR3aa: CASSLEVLRWGRRSGANVLTF
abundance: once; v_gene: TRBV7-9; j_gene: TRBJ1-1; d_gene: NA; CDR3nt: TGTGCCAGCGAAACCCTACTCCCAGGCCTTTCGGAAGCTTTCTTT; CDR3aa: CASETLLPGLSEAFF
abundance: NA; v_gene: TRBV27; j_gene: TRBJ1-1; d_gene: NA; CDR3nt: TGTGCCAGCAGTTCCACAGTGAACACTGAAGCTTTCTTT; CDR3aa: CASSSTVNTEAFF
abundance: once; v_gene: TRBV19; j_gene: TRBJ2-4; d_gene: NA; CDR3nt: TGTGCCAGTAGTATAAACCCCTTGGTACTAGCCAAAAACATTCAGTACTTC; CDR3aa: CASSINPLVLAKNIQYF
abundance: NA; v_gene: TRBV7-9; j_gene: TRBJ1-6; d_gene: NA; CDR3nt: TGTGCCAGCAGCTTGGAGACAGGTCCCGCCTCACCCCTCCACTTT; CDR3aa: CASSLETGPASPLHF
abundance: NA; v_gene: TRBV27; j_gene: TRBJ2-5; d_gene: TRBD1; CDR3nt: TGTGCCAGCAGTACTTTACCGGGACAGGTTCCGCAGGGGCAAGAGACCCAGTACTTC; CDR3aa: CASSTLPGQVPQGQETQYF
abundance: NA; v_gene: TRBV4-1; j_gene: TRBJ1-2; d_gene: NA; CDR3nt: TGCGCCAGCAGCCAGGCTAGGAGCTACACCTTC; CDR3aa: CASSQARSYTF
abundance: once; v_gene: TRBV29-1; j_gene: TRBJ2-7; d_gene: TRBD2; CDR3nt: TGCAGCGTTGTCACTAGCGGGGCGAGCTCCTACGAGCAGTACTTC; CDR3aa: CSVVTSGASSYEQYF
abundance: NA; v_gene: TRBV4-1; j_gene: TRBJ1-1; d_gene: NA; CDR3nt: TGCGCCAGCAGCCAAGATTCCGGGGTCGGCACTGAAGCTTTCTTT; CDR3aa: CASSQDSGVGTEAFF
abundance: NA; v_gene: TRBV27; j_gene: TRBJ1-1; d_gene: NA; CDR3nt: TGTGCCAGCGGGGGGTCTGGCAGCACTGAAGCTTTCTTT; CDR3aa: CASGGSGSTEAFF
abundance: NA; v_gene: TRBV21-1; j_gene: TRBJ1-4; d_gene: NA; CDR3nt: TGTGCCAGCCACAAGGGGTACTCGCTGTTTTTT; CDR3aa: CASHKGYSLFF
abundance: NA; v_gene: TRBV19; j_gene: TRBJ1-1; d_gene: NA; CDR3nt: TGTGCCAGTAGTATCGAGAGGGCCACTGAAGCTTTCTTT; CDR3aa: CASSIERATEAFF
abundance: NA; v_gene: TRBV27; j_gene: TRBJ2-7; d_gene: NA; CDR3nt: TGTGCCAGCAGTTTGAAAGGTAGTCATTTCAGGGGAGGGGACGAGCAGTACTTC; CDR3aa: CASSLKGSHFRGGDEQYF
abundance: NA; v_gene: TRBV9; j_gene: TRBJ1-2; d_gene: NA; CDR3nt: TGTGCCAGCAGCGCTCTAACTACTGGCTACACCTTC; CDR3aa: CASSALTTGYTF
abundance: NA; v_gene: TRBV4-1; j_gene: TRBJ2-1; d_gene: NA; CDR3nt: TGCGCCAGCAGCCAAGGGCTCGAGCAGTTCTTC; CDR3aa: CASSQGLEQFF
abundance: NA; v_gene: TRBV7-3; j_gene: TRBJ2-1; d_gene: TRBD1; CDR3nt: TGTGCCAGCAGCTTGACGGACGGACAGGACTCCAAGGGGCAGTTCTTC; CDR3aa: CASSLTDGQDSKGQFF
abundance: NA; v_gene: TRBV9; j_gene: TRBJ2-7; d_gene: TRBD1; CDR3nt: TGTGCCAGCAGCGCACGTCCGGGACAGGGGATCTACGAGCAGTACTTC; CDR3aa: CASSARPGQGIYEQYF
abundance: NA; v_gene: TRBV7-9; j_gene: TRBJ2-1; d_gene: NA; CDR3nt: TGTGCCAGCAGCTTCTCTCCCCAAAGTTGGGGCCCCTACAATGAGCAGTTCTTC; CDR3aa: CASSFSPQSWGPYNEQFF
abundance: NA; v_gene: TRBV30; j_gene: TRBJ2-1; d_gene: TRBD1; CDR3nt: TGTGCCTGGAGTCCCCGTGGCAGGGGGCCCTACAATGAGCAGTTCTTC; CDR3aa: CAWSPRGRGPYNEQFF
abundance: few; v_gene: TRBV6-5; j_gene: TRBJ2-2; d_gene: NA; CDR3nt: TGTGCCAGCAGTTACTCGAAGTACAGGGCGGGCGAGGAGCTGTTTTTT; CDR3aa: CASSYSKYRAGEELFF
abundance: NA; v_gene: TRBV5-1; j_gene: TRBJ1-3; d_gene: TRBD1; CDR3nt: TGCGCCAGCAGTGCTGGGACAGACTCTGGAAACACCATATATTTT; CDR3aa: CASSAGTDSGNTIYF
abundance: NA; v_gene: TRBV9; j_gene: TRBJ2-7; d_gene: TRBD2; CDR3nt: TGTGCCAGCAGCGTAAGGTCTAGCGGGTTCACCTACGAGCAGTACTTC; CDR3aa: CASSVRSSGFTYEQYF
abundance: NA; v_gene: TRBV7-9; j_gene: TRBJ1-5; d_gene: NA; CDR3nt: TGTGCCAGCAGCTTAGAGGGCAGAGGGAATCAGCCCCAGCATTTT; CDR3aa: CASSLEGRGNQPQHF
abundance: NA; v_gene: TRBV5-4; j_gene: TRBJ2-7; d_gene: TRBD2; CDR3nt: TGTGCCAGCAGCACGGGACTAGCGGGACGGGAGCAGTACTTC; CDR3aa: CASSTGLAGREQYF
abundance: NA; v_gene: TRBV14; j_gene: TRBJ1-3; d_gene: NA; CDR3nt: TGTGCCAGCAGCCTCTTTGCTATGCCGGGAAACACCATATATTTT; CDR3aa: CASSLFAMPGNTIYF